This record looks at one T cell receptor beta chain sequence and its context. TCRdb called the 5' RACE reads again in MiXCR, with one record for every CDR3 protein. The sample lists roughly 44,000 distinct CDR3 sequences, approximately 31% seen once, with roughly 4% in the top ten. The CDR3 covers 14 residues. The germline V and J ends were trimmed by 4 bases and 8 bases, with 14 bases remaining between them. Germline CDR1 is MNHNS and CDR2 is SASEGT. Memory CD4+ T cells were sorted as CD4+CD45RO+CD25- cells. This clonotype was obtained from a female donor with breast cancer. The chain joins TRBV6-1 to TRBJ1-4, with no clear D. The sample comprised memory CD4+ T cells sorted from a lymph node. Stated subset: memory CD4+ T cells, CD4+CD45RO+CD25-. CDR3 region: CASSGESRREKLFF. The CDR3 nucleotides read TGTGCCAGCAGTGGGGAGTCACGGAGAGAAAAACTGTTTTTT.